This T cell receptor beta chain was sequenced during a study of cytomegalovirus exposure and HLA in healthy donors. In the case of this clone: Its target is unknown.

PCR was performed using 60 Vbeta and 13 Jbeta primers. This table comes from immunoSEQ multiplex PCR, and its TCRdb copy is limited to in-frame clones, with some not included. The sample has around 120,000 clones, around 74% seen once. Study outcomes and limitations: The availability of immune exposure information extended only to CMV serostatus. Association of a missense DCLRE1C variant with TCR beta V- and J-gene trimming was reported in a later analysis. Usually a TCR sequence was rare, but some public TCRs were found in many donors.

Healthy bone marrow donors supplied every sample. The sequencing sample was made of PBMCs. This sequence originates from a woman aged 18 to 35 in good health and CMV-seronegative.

Here the CDR3 reads CASSAKSDQPQHF. The CDR3 DNA reads TGTGCCAGTAGTGCTAAATCGGATCAGCCCCAGCATTTT. The chain recombines TRBV19 with TRBJ1-5; no clear D gene. The CDR3 spans 13 residues. Looked up from germline, CDR1 is LNHDA and CDR2 is SQIVND (reference sequence). V lost 5 bases to trimming and J lost 5 bases, with 10 bases between them.